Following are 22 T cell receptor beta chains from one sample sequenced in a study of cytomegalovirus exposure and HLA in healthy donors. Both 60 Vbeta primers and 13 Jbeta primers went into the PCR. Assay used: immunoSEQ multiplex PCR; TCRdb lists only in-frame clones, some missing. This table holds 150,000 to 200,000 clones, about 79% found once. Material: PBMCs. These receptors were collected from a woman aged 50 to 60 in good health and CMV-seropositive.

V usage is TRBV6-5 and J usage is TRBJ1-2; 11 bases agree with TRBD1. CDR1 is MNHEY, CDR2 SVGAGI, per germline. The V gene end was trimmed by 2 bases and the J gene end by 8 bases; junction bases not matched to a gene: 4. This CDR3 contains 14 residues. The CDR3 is CASSYLGQGEGYTF. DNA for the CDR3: TGTGCCAGCAGTTACCTGGGACAGGGGGAGGGCTACACCTTC.

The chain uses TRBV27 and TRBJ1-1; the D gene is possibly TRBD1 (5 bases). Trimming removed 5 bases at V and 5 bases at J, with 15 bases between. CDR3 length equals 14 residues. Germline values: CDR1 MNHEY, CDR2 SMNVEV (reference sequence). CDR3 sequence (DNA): TGTGCCAGCAGTCCGGGCCCAGGGTCAACTGAAGCTTTCTTT. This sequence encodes CASSPGPGSTEAFF.

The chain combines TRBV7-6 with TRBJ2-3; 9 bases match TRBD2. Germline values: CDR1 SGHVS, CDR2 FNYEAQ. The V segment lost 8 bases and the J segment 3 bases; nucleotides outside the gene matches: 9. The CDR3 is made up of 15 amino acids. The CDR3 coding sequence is TGTGCCAGCGTTAGGGGGGCGGGGGGGACAGATACGCAGTATTTT. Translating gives CASVRGAGGTDTQYF.

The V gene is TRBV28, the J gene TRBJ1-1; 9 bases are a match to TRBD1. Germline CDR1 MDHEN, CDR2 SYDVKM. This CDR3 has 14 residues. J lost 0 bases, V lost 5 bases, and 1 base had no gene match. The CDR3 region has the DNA TGTGCCAGCAGTACAGGGGGCTTGAACACTGAAGCTTTCTTT. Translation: CASSTGGLNTEAFF.

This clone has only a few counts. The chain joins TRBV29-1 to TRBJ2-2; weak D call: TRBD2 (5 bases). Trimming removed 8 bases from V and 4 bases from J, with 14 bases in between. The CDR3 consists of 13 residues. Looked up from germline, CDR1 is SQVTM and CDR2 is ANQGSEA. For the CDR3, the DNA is TGCAGCACCCGGGGAGTTGGCACCGGGGAGCTGTTTTTT. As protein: CSTRGVGTGELFF.

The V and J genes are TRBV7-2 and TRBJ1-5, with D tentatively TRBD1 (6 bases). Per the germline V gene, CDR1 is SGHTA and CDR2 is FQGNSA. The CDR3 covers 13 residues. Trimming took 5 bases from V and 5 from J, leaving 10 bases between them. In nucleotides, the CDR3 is TGTGCCAGCAGCCGCTACAGGGATCAGCCCCAGCATTTT. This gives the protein CASSRYRDQPQHF.

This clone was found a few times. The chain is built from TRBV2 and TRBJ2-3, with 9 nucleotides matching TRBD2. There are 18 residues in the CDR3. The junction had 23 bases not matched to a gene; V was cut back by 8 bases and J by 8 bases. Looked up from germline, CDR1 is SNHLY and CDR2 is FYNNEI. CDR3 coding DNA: TGTGCCAGCTTTGGGCTAGCGGGGCGCCTTAGTTGGGTGGGTACGCAGTATTTT. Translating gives CASFGLAGRLSWVGTQYF.

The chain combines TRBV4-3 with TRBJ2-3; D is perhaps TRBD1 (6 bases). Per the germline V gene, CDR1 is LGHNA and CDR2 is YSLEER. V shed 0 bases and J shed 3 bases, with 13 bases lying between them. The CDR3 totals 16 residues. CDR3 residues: CASSQDLAGATDTQYF. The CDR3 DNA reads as TGCGCCAGCAGCCAAGATTTAGCAGGGGCGACAGATACGCAGTATTTT.

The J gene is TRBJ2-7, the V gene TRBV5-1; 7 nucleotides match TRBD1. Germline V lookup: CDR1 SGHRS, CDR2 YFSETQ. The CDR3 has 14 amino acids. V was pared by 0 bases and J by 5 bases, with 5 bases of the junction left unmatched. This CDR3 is CASSLEGQYNEQYF. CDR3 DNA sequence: TGCGCCAGCAGCTTGGAGGGACAGTACAACGAGCAGTACTTC.

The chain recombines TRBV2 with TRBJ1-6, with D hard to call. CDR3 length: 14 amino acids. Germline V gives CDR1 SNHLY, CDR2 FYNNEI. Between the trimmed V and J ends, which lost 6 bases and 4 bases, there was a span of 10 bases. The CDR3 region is CASSYMPYNSPLHF. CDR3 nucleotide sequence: TGTGCCAGCAGCTATATGCCATATAATTCACCCCTCCACTTT.

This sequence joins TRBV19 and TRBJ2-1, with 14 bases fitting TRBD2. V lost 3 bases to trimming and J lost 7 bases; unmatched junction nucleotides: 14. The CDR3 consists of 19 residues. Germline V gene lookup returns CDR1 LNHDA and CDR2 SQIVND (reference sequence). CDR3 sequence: CASSIPYKGLAGVGNEQFF. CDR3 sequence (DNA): TGTGCCAGTAGTATCCCGTACAAGGGACTAGCGGGAGTGGGGAATGAGCAGTTCTTC.

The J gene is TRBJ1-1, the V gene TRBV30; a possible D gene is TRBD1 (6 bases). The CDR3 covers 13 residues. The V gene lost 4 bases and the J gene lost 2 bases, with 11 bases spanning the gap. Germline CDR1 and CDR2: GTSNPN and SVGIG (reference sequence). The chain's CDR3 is CAWTGQLNTEAFF. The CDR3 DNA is TGTGCCTGGACGGGACAATTAAACACTGAAGCTTTCTTT. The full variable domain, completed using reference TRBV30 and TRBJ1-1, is SQTIHQWPATLVQPVGSPLSLECTVEGTSNPNLYWYRQAAGRGLQLLFYSVGIGQISSEVPQNLSASRPQDRQFILSSKKLLLSDSGFYLCAWTGQLNTEAFFGQGTRLTVV.

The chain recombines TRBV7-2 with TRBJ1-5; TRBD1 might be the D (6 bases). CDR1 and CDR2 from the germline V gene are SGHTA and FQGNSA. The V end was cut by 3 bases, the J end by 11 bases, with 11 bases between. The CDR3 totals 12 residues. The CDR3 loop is CASSFIQGAQHF. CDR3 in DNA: TGTGCCAGCAGCTTTATACAGGGTGCCCAGCATTTT.

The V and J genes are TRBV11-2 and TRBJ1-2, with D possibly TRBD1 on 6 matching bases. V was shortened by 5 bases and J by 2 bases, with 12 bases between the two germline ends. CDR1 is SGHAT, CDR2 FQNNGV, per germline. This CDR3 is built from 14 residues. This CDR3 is CASSPGTPNYGYTF. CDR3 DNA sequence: TGTGCCAGCAGCCCGGGGACACCAAACTATGGCTACACCTTC.

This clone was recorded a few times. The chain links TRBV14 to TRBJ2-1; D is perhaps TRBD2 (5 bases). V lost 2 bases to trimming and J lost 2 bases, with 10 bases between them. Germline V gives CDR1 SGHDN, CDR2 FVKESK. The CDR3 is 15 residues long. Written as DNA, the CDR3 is TGTGCCAGCAGCCAAACGAGGGTTACCTACAATGAGCAGTTCTTC. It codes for CASSQTRVTYNEQFF.

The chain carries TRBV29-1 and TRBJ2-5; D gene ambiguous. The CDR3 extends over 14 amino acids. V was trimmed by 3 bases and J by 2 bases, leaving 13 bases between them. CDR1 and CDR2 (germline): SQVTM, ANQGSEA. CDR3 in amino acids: CSVDLLIRQETQYF. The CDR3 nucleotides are TGCAGCGTTGACCTTCTAATCCGGCAAGAGACCCAGTACTTC.

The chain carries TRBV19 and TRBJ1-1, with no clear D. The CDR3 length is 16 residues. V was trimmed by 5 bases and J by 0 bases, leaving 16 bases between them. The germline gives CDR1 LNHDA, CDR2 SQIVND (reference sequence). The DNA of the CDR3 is TGTGCCAGTAGTCCCTCCCTGGGCCTTGTGAACACTGAAGCTTTCTTT. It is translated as CASSPSLGLVNTEAFF.

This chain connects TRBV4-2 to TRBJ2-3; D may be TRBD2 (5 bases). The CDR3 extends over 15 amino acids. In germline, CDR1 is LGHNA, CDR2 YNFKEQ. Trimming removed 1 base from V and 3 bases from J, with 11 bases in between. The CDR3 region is CASSQGARRTDTQYF. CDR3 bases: TGTGCCAGCAGCCAAGGGGCTCGGAGGACAGATACGCAGTATTTT.

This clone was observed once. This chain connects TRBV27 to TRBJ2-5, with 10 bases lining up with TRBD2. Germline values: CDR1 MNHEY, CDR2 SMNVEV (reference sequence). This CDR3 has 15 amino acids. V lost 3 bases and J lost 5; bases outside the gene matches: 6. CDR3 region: CASSFIAGGHETQYF. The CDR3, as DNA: TGTGCCAGCAGTTTCATAGCGGGGGGTCATGAGACCCAGTACTTC.

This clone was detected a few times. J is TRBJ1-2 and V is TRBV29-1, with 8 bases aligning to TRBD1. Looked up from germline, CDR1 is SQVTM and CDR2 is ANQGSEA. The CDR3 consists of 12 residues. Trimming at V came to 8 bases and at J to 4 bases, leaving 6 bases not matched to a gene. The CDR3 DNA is TGCAGCACTGACGACAGGGGCTATGGCTACACCTTC. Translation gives CSTDDRGYGYTF.

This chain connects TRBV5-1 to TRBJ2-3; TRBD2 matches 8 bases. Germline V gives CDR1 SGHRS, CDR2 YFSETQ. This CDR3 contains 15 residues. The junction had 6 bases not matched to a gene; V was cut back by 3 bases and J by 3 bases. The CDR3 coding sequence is TGCGCCAGCAGCTCGGGAGCGGGGGAGACAGATACGCAGTATTTT. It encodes CASSSGAGETDTQYF.

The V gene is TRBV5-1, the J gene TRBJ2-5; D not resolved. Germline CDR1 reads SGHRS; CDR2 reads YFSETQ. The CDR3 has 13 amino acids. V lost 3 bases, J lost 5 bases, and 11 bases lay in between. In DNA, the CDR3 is TGCGCCAGCAGCTCTGTCCCTACCGAGACCCAGTACTTC. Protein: CASSSVPTETQYF.